One and the same sample provided the 6 T cell receptor beta chains below, sequenced in a study of beta chain features in type 1 diabetes. Study results and caveats: In every one of the four CD4+ subsets, TCRB CDR3s were moderately but significantly shorter in Type 1 diabetes patients.

The isolated RNA, all of it, was reverse transcribed, so expressed TCRB transcripts were what got sequenced. Some clones are missing from TCRdb's copy, which holds only in-frame ones; the method was immunoSEQ multiplex PCR. The profile shows 160,000 or so clones, approximately 10% of them singletons. Their target antigens are unknown. The material sequenced was central memory CD4+ T cells from blood. The receptors shown here come from a woman under 40 with type 1 diabetes.

The rearrangement uses TRBV7-9 and TRBJ2-5; the D is unclear. V was pared by 1 base and J by 2 bases, with 8 bases between. The CDR3 has 14 amino acids. Germline-derived CDR1 and CDR2 are SEHNR and FQNEAQ (reference sequence). The CDR3 is CASSLVAEQETQYF. The CDR3 DNA reads TGTGCCAGCAGCTTAGTGGCGGAGCAAGAGACCCAGTACTTC.

The chain joins TRBV5-1 to TRBJ2-1; 7 bases agree with TRBD2. CDR1 and CDR2 from the germline V gene are SGHRS and YFSETQ. The CDR3 is 13 residues long. J lost 9 bases, V lost 0 bases, and 3 bases had no gene match. The CDR3 DNA reads as TGCGCCAGCAGCTTGGGTCGCGGGAGTGAGCAGTTCTTC. Its translation: CASSLGRGSEQFF.

This clone appeared a few times. V is TRBV6-6 and J is TRBJ1-5, with no clear D. CDR3 length equals 14 residues. Germline-derived CDR1 and CDR2 are MNHNY and SVGAGI (reference sequence). Trimming removed 0 bases from V and 7 bases from J, with 10 bases in between. In DNA form, the CDR3 reads TGTGCCAGCAGTTACTCGAGGGTAGGGCAGCCCCAGCATTTT. Translation: CASSYSRVGQPQHF.

The chain joins TRBV5-4 to TRBJ2-3, with D perhaps matching TRBD2 (6 bases). The length of the CDR3 is 15 residues. The V end was cut by 0 bases, the J end by 4 bases, with 12 bases between. CDR1 is SGHNT, CDR2 YYREEE, per germline (reference sequence). In DNA form, the CDR3 reads TGTGCCAGCAGCTTGGCCGGGGGATGGGCAGATACGCAGTATTTT. This encodes CASSLAGGWADTQYF.

This chain links TRBV28 with TRBJ2-1; 9 nucleotides line up with TRBD2. V shed 5 bases, J shed 4 bases, and the junction held 3 bases outside the gene matches. The germline gives CDR1 MDHEN, CDR2 SYDVKM. CDR3 length: 14 amino acids. CDR3 DNA: TGTGCCAGCAGTCAACTAGCGGGTTACAATGAGCAGTTCTTC. It is translated as CASSQLAGYNEQFF. The variable domain in full, with the rest retrieved from reference TRBV28 and TRBJ2-1, is DVKVTQSSRYLVKRTGEKVFLECVQDMDHENMFWYRQDPGLGLRLIYFSYDVKMKEKGDIPEGYSVSREKKERFSLILESASTNQTSMYLCASSQLAGYNEQFFGPGTRLTVL.

This clone was detected a few times. The chain carries TRBV5-1 and TRBJ2-1; TRBD2 agrees at 11 bases. The CDR3 totals 17 residues. Germline CDR1 SGHRS, CDR2 YFSETQ. Losses at the gene ends were 1 base for V and 2 bases for J; bases not matched to a gene: 5. The CDR3 DNA sequence: TGCGCCAGCAGCTTGAAGACTAGCGGGGATACCTACAATGAGCAGTTCTTC. This encodes CASSLKTSGDTYNEQFF.